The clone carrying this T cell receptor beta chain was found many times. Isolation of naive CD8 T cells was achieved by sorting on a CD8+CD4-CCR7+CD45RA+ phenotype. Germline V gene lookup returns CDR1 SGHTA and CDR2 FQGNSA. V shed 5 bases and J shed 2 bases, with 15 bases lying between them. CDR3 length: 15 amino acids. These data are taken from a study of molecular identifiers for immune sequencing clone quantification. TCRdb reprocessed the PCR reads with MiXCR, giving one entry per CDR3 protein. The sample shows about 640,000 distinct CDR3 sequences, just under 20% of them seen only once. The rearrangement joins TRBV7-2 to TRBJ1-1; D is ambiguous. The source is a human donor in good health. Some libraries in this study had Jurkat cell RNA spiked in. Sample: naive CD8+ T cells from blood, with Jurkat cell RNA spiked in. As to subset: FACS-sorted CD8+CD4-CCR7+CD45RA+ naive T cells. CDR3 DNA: TGTGCCAGCAGCCCGATAGTCAACCGAAACACTGAAGCTTTCTTT. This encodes CASSPIVNRNTEAFF.